Following are 31 T cell receptor beta chains from one sample sequenced in a study of cytotoxic CD8 clonotypes in ibrutinib-treated CLL. Clones were read by immunoSEQ multiplex PCR, and TCRdb kept only the in-frame ones, dropping some. The sample records roughly 220,000 clones, roughly 79% being singletons. Source: PBMCs, taken after 12 months of ibrutinib treatment. The receptors shown here come from a human donor with chronic lymphocytic leukemia.

The chain employs TRBV27 and TRBJ1-1; tentative D call: TRBD1 (5 bases). V was shortened by 4 bases and J by 2 bases, with 8 bases between the two germline ends. This CDR3 is 13 amino acids long. Germline V lookup: CDR1 MNHEY, CDR2 SMNVEV (reference sequence). CDR3 sequence reads: CASSWDRNTEAFF. The CDR3 DNA sequence: TGTGCCAGCAGTTGGGACCGTAACACTGAAGCTTTCTTT.

The chain combines TRBV20-1 with TRBJ1-1; no definite D call. The germline V and J ends were trimmed by 5 bases and 4 bases, with 5 bases remaining between them. The CDR3 length is 10 residues. CDR1 is DFQATT, CDR2 SNEGSKA, per germline (reference sequence). The CDR3 sequence: CSAEGTEAFF. The CDR3 nucleotides read TGCAGTGCTGAGGGCACTGAAGCTTTCTTT.

The CDR3 loop reads CASSEEGGGADTQYF. The CDR3 DNA reads TGTGCCAGCAGTGAAGAGGGTGGGGGGGCAGATACGCAGTATTTT. The chain employs TRBV6-1 and TRBJ2-3, with 7 nucleotides matching TRBD2. The CDR3 is 15 residues long. With V trimmed by 1 base and J by 4 bases, 5 bases remained unmatched. Germline CDR1 is MNHNS and CDR2 is SASEGT.

This clone came up a few times. The rearrangement links TRBV10-3 to TRBJ2-7; no definite D call. CDR1 and CDR2 from the germline V gene are ENHRY and SYGVKD. This CDR3 is 13 amino acids long. V dropped 3 bases and J dropped 0 bases, with 6 bases sitting between them. In DNA form, the CDR3 reads TGTGCCATCAGTGACCCCAGCTCCTACGAGCAGTACTTC. Protein: CAISDPSSYEQYF.

The chain carries TRBV6-6 and TRBJ1-2, with D maybe TRBD1 (5 bases). The germline V gene has CDR1 MNHNY and CDR2 SVGAGI (reference sequence). V gave up 6 bases and J gave up 8 bases, with 19 bases separating them. This CDR3 region has 14 residues. In DNA form, the CDR3 reads TGTGCCAGCAGCCCCCAAGCCAGGGAAGGCGGCTACACCTTC. This encodes CASSPQAREGGYTF.

This clone was observed a few times. The genes are TRBV6-1 and TRBJ1-1; no definite D call. V gave up 7 bases and J gave up 1 base, with 16 bases separating them. Per the germline V gene, CDR1 is MNHNS and CDR2 is SASEGT. This CDR3 is built from 15 residues. The CDR3 region is CASTEDLGRNTEAFF. The CDR3 DNA sequence: TGTGCCAGCACTGAGGACTTAGGGAGGAACACTGAAGCTTTCTTT.

This chain links TRBV28 with TRBJ1-2; possibly TRBD1 for D (5 bases). This CDR3 comprises 18 residues. Trimming removed 5 bases at V and 4 bases at J, with 26 bases between. Germline CDR1 is MDHEN and CDR2 is SYDVKM. CDR3 region: CASSILTTAPVDSYGYTF. The CDR3, as DNA: TGTGCCAGCAGTATACTGACGACAGCCCCTGTGGATTCCTATGGCTACACCTTC.

The V call is TRBV7-6, the J call TRBJ1-1, with 7 bases identical to TRBD1. V gave up 6 bases and J gave up 3 bases; unmatched junction bases: 19. The CDR3 totals 18 residues. Per the germline V gene, CDR1 is SGHVS and CDR2 is FNYEAQ. CDR3 coding DNA: TGTGCCAGCAGACTTCCCGACACAGGGGCGACATGGGACACTGAAGCTTTCTTT. It is translated as CASRLPDTGATWDTEAFF.

The V and J genes are TRBV5-6 and TRBJ2-1; 10 bases line up with TRBD2. The germline V gene has CDR1 SGHDT and CDR2 YYEEEE. After removal of 4 bases from V and 9 bases from J, the junction contained 1 base not matched to a gene. This CDR3 region has 12 residues. CDR3 coding DNA: TGTGCCAGCAGCCGGACTAGCGGTGAGCAGTTCTTC. Translating it yields CASSRTSGEQFF. Complete variable domain (other parts from reference TRBV5-6 and TRBJ2-1): DAGVTQSPTHLIKTRGQQVTLRCSPKSGHDTVSWYQQALGQGPQFIFQYYEEEERQRGNFPDRFSGHQFPNYSSELNVNALLLGDSALYLCASSRTSGEQFFGPGTRLTVL.

A single count supports this clone. The genes are TRBV7-6 and TRBJ2-3; the match to TRBD2 covers 11 bases. The germline V gene encodes CDR1 SGHVS and CDR2 FNYEAQ. V shed 5 bases and J 1 base; nucleotides not matched to a gene: 2. The CDR3 length is 15 residues. The CDR3 coding sequence is TGTGCCAGCAGCCTGGGACTAGCGGGCACAGATACGCAGTATTTT. This codes for CASSLGLAGTDTQYF.

The gene calls are TRBV27 and TRBJ1-2; 7 bases are a match to TRBD1. V was clipped by 2 bases and J by 8 bases; unmatched bases: 17. The CDR3 consists of 17 residues. Germline V gene data show CDR1 as MNHEY and CDR2 as SMNVEV (reference sequence). For the CDR3, the DNA is TGTGCCAGCAGTTTAAGGGGTGGAGGGGGCGCAAGGATCGGCTACACCTTC. This encodes CASSLRGGGGARIGYTF.

This rearrangement joins TRBV2 to TRBJ1-5; TRBD1 might be the D (6 bases). The CDR3 totals 17 residues. The V end was cut by 7 bases, the J end by 0 bases, with 19 bases between. The germline gives CDR1 SNHLY, CDR2 FYNNEI. As DNA, the CDR3 is TGTGCCAGCACCAGAACGGGGGGACAAATTAGCAATCAGCCCCAGCATTTT. As protein: CASTRTGGQISNQPQHF.

This clone was detected only a few times. The chain couples TRBV18 to TRBJ2-1, with a tentative D call TRBD1 (6 bases). V lost 3 bases and J lost 7, with 19 bases in between. CDR3 length: 16 residues. The germline V gene has CDR1 KGHSH and CDR2 LQKENI. In nucleotides, the CDR3 is TGTGCCAGCTCACCCTTTGAGGGGGATTCCGGGAATGAGCAGTTCTTC. It codes for CASSPFEGDSGNEQFF.

With regard to this clone: This sample also contains other DNA sequences that code for the same CDR3. The chain employs TRBV29-1 and TRBJ2-1, with D maybe TRBD2 (6 bases). This CDR3 spans 13 amino acids. Germline V lookup: CDR1 SQVTM, CDR2 ANQGSEA. Trimming took off 6 bases at V and 0 bases at J, with 9 bases between the two ends. CDR3 sequence (DNA): TGCAGCGTCCGCGGGAACTCCTACAATGAGCAGTTCTTC. Its protein product is CSVRGNSYNEQFF.

CDR3: CASSERLAGGPWYF. DNA of the CDR3: TGTGCCAGCAGTGAAAGGCTAGCGGGGGGGCCCTGGTACTTC. The chain uses TRBV2 and TRBJ2-7; 12 bases are shared with TRBD2. V shed 2 bases and J 12 bases; nucleotides not matched to a gene: 8. Germline V gives CDR1 SNHLY, CDR2 FYNNEI. The CDR3 has 14 amino acids.

This clone has only one observation. V is TRBV10-3 and J is TRBJ1-2, with D possibly being TRBD1 (6 bases). The CDR3 spans 13 residues. The V end was cut by 5 bases, the J end by 8 bases, with 15 bases between. Germline-derived CDR1 and CDR2 are ENHRY and SYGVKD. CDR3 coding DNA: TGTGCCATCAGTCCCGGACAGTCGGTCGGCTACACCTTC. Translated, it gives CAISPGQSVGYTF.

This rearrangement joins TRBV6-6 to TRBJ2-3; D ambiguous. The CDR3 sequence is 11 residues long. CDR1 and CDR2 (germline): MNHNY, SVGAGI (reference sequence). V was shortened by 4 bases and J by 7 bases, with 6 bases between the two germline ends. CDR3: CASSSAYTQYF. The CDR3 nucleotides are TGTGCCAGCAGTTCTGCTTATACGCAGTATTTT.

The chain combines TRBV25-1 with TRBJ2-5; 9 bases align to TRBD1. Germline V gene sequence: CDR1 MGHDK, CDR2 SYGVNS. V shed 6 bases, J shed 5 bases, and the junction held 10 bases outside the gene matches. The CDR3 is 15 amino acids. CDR3 loop: CASRAGTGLRETQYF. DNA of the CDR3: TGTGCCAGCAGGGCCGGGACAGGGCTTAGGGAGACCCAGTACTTC.

The chain couples TRBV11-2 to TRBJ2-1, with 7 bases fitting TRBD1. Losses at the gene ends were 5 bases for V and 1 base for J; bases not matched to a gene: 5. The V gene's germline CDR1 is SGHAT and CDR2 FQNNGV. The CDR3 is 15 residues long. The CDR3 region has the DNA TGTGCCAGCAGCCCACAGGGGAGATCCTACAATGAGCAGTTCTTC. Protein sequence: CASSPQGRSYNEQFF.

This clone has only one observation. This chain links TRBV2 with TRBJ2-7; D remains ambiguous. The ends were cut back, 4 bases at V and 7 bases at J, with 11 bases in the middle. Germline V gene sequence: CDR1 SNHLY, CDR2 FYNNEI. This CDR3 comprises 12 residues. CDR3 sequence reads: CASSGSSGEQYF. The CDR3 region has the DNA TGTGCCAGCAGTGGATCGAGTGGAGAGCAGTACTTC.

The V gene is TRBV19, the J gene TRBJ2-5; 11 bases align to TRBD2. Germline V CDR1 and CDR2: LNHDA, SQIVND (reference sequence). The CDR3 totals 17 residues. V trimming: 3 bases; J trimming: 3 bases; junction bases outside the gene matches: 9. The CDR3 protein is CASSIPASGRQEETQYF. In DNA form, the CDR3 reads TGTGCCAGTAGTATCCCGGCTAGCGGGAGGCAGGAAGAGACCCAGTACTTC.

The CDR3 protein is CASSLGHENEKLFF. CDR3 DNA sequence: TGCGCCAGCAGCTTGGGTCATGAGAATGAAAAACTGTTTTTT. This chain uses TRBV5-1 with TRBJ1-4; D gene uncertain. Trimming shortened V by 0 bases and J by 5 bases, and 8 bases separated the two germline ends. Germline V CDR1 and CDR2: SGHRS, YFSETQ. The CDR3 is 14 residues long.

This clone has a handful of counts. The chain has TRBV7-3 and TRBJ1-1; D might be TRBD1 (5 bases). Germline CDR1 is SGHTA and CDR2 is FQGTGA. The length of the CDR3 is 13 residues. V shed 1 base and J shed 5 bases, with 8 bases lying between them. For the CDR3, the DNA is TGTGCCAGCAGCTTAATCGGGGGTACTGAAGCTTTCTTT. Its translation is CASSLIGGTEAFF.

The gene calls are TRBV29-1 and TRBJ2-5, with 10 nucleotides matching TRBD2. The CDR3 sequence is 15 residues long. In germline, CDR1 is SQVTM, CDR2 ANQGSEA. V was pared by 6 bases and J by 0 bases, with 7 bases of the junction left unmatched. The CDR3 loop reads CSVRTGLADQETQYF. CDR3 coding DNA: TGCAGCGTCCGAACAGGACTAGCGGACCAAGAGACCCAGTACTTC. The full variable domain, its missing parts supplied by reference TRBV29-1 and TRBJ2-5, is SAVISQKPSRDICQRGTSLTIQCQVDSQVTMMFWYRQQPGQSLTLIATANQGSEATYESGFVIDKFPISRPNLTFSTLTVSNMSPEDSSIYLCSVRTGLADQETQYFGPGTRLLVL.

The DNA for the CDR3 is TGTGCCAGCAGCTTACTTGGTGGGAGCTCCTACAATGAGCAGTTCTTC. As protein: CASSLLGGSSYNEQFF. The chain uses TRBV11-1 and TRBJ2-1, with D possibly TRBD2 on 5 matching bases. Trimming cost V 2 bases and J 0 bases, with 11 bases left between them. The CDR3 runs to 16 residues. Germline CDR1 is SGHAT and CDR2 is FQDESV (reference sequence).

This chain uses TRBV7-9 with TRBJ1-2; D not certain. Trimming stripped 3 bases from V and 8 bases from J, with 16 bases between. This CDR3 region has 14 residues. Germline values: CDR1 SEHNR, CDR2 FQNEAQ (reference sequence). The CDR3 sequence: CASSLDQGTGGYTF. CDR3 in DNA: TGTGCCAGCAGCTTGGACCAAGGTACGGGCGGCTACACCTTC.

Remarks on this clone: This CDR3 is also generated by other DNA sequences in the sample. The chain couples TRBV25-1 to TRBJ2-3; D may be TRBD1 (5 bases). This CDR3 has 15 amino acids. V lost 2 bases to trimming and J lost 7 bases, with 16 bases between them. Germline V gene data show CDR1 as MGHDK and CDR2 as SYGVNS. CDR3 DNA: TGTGCCAGCAGTGAAGGGGCGGACGCGGATAATACGCAGTATTTT. Its translation: CASSEGADADNTQYF.

The rearrangement uses TRBV11-2 and TRBJ1-2; D remains ambiguous. The CDR3 has 14 residues. The V and J ends lost 5 bases and 4 bases respectively, with 14 bases between them. Germline V gene data show CDR1 as SGHAT and CDR2 as FQNNGV. DNA of the CDR3: TGTGCCAGCAGCACCGCCGTTAGGCCCTATGGCTACACCTTC. Protein product: CASSTAVRPYGYTF.

This chain connects TRBV6-1 to TRBJ2-2; D is ambiguous. Germline loops: CDR1 MNHNS, CDR2 SASEGT. Trimming removed 3 bases from V and 2 bases from J, with 13 bases in between. The CDR3 sequence is 16 residues long. The CDR3 nucleotides are TGTGCCAGCAGTGATGGTGGGCAGCCCAACACCGGGGAGCTGTTTTTT. It codes for CASSDGGQPNTGELFF.

This clone was found a few times. The chain joins TRBV25-1 to TRBJ2-1; possibly TRBD2 for D (6 bases). V was clipped by 6 bases and J by 6 bases, with 12 bases between them. Germline lookup yields CDR1 MGHDK and CDR2 SYGVNS. The CDR3 is 13 amino acids. CDR3 amino acids: CASRGLDGNEQFF. CDR3 nucleotide sequence: TGTGCCAGCAGGGGACTGGACGGCAATGAGCAGTTCTTC. The whole variable domain, remainder taken from reference TRBV25-1 and TRBJ2-1, is EADIYQTPRYLVIGTGKKITLECSQTMGHDKMYWYQQDPGMELHLIHYSYGVNSTEKGDLSSESTVSRIRTEHFPLTLESARPSHTSQYLCASRGLDGNEQFFGPGTRLTVL.

This chain uses TRBV5-6 with TRBJ2-3, with 9 bases identical to TRBD1. Germline V gene data show CDR1 as SGHDT and CDR2 as YYEEEE. CDR3 length: 15 amino acids. J was trimmed by 5 bases and V by 0 bases; bases with no gene match: 4. CDR3: CASSLGSDRGDTQYF. The CDR3 nucleotides are TGTGCCAGCAGCTTGGGCTCGGACAGGGGAGATACGCAGTATTTT.